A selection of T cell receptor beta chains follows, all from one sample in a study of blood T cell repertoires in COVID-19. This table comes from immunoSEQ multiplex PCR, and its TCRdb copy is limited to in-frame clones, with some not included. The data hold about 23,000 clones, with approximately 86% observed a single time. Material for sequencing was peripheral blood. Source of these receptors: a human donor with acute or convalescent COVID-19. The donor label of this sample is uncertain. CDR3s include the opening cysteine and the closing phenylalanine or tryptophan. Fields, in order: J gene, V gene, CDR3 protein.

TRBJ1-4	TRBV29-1	CSVERGANEKLFF
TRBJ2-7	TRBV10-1	CASSERQGSLTYEQYF
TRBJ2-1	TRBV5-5	CASSPEGLEFYNEQFF
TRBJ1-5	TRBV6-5	CASRQGQQYQPQHF
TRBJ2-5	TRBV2	CASTRTSGEQETQYF
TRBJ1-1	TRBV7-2	CASSLTENTEAFF
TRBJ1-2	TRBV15	CATSRDGTGTDGYTF
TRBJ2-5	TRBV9	CASSVVGGAWETQYF
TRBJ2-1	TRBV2	CASSEGTSGEQFF
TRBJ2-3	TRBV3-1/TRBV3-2	CASSQDLTSGTSTDTQYF
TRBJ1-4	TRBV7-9	CASSPRGEWGEKLFF
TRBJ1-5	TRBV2	CASSGDRYSNQPQHF
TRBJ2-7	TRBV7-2	CASNTGGVHEQYF
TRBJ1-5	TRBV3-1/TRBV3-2	CASSQDYVQPQHF
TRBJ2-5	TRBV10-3	CAISESTDTQETQYF
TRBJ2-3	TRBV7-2	CASSLARDTQYF
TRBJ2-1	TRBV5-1	CASSLDGSDGYNEQFF
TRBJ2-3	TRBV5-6	CASWRGLTDTQYF
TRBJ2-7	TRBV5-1	CASSLDSGPPYEQYF
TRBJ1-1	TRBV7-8	CASSELTGGGSEAFF
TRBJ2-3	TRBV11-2	CASSLRGGRNTDTQYF
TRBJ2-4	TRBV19	CATHPGGLAKNIQYF
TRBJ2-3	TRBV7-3	CASSLAGGSTDTQYF
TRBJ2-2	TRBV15	CATSRDRANTGELFF
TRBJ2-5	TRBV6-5	CASSSLPGTGGETQYF
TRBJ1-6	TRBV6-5	CASTYDRVSPLHF
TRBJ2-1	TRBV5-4	CASSLPGGPGNEQFF
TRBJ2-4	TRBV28	CASSWGLPGAKNIQYF
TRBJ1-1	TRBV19	CASSIGQNTEAFF
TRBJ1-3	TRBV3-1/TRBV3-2	CATRGTVSGNTIYF
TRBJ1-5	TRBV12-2	CASRLAAGTGVHF
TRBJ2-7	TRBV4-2	CASSQGPGGRTPYEQYF
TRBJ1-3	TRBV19	CASSMTARNTIYF
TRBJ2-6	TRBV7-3	CASSSQFSGANVLTF
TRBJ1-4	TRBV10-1	CASSEKGHGGAAPLFF
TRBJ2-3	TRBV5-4	CASSLVAGVDTQYF
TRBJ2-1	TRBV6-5	CASRLGGRNEQFF
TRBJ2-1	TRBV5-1	CAGSTGPSSYNEQFF
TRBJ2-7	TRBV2	CASSQTGGNEQYF